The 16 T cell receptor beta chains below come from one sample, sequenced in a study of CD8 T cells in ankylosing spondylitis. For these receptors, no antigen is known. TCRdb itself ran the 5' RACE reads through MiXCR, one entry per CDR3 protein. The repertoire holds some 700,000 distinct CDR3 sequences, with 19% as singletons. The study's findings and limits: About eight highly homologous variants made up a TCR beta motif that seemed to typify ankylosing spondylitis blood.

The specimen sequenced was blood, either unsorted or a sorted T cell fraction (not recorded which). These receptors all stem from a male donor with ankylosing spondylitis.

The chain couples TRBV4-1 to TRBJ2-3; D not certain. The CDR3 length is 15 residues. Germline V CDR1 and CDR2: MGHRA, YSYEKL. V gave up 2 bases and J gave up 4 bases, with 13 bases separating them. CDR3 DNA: TGCGCCAGCAGCCAACAGCCCCTGGGTTCAGATACGCAGTATTTT. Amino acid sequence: CASSQQPLGSDTQYF.

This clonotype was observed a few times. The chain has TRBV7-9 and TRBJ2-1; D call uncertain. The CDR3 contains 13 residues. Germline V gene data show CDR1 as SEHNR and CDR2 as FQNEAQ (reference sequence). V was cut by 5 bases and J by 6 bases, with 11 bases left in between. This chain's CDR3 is CASSPRSSNEQFF. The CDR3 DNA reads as TGTGCCAGCAGCCCGCGGAGTAGCAATGAGCAGTTCTTC.

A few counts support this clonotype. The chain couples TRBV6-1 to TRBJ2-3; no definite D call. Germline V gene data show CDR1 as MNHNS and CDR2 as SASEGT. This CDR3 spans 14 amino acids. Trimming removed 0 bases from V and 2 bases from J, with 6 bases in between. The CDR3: CASSEAPDTDTQYF. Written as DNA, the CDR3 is TGTGCCAGCAGTGAAGCCCCAGACACAGATACGCAGTATTTT.

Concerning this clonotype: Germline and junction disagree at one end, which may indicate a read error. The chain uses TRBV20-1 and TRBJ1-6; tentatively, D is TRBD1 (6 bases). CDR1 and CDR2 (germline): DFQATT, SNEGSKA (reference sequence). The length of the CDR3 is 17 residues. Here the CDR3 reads CCARDQGRSFYNSPLHF. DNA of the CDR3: TGCTGTGCTAGGGACCAGGGGCGGAGCTTCTATAATTCACCCCTCCACTTT.

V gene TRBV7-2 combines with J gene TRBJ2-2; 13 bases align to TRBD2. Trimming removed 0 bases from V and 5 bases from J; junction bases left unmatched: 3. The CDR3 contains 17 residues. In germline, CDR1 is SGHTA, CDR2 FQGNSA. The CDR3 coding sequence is TGTGCCAGCAGCTTAGCTGGACTAGCGGGAGAGACCGGGGAGCTGTTTTTT. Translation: CASSLAGLAGETGELFF.

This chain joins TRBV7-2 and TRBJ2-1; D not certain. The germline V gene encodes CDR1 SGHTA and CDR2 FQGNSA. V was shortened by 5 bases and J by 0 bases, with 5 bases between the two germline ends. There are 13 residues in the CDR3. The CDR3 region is CASSMSSYNEQFF. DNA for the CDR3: TGTGCCAGCAGCATGAGCTCCTACAATGAGCAGTTCTTC. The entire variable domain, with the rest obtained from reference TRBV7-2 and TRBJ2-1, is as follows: GAGVSQSPSNKVTEKGKDVELRCDPISGHTALYWYRQSLGQGLEFLIYFQGNSAPDKSGLPSDRFSAERTGGSVSTLTIQRTQQEDSAVYLCASSMSSYNEQFFGPGTRLTVL.

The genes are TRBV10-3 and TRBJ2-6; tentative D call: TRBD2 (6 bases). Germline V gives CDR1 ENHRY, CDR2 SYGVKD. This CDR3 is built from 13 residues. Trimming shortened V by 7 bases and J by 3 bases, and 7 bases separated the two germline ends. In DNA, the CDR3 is TGTGCCATCACGGGGGATGGGGCCAACGTCCTGACTTTC. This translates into CAITGDGANVLTF.

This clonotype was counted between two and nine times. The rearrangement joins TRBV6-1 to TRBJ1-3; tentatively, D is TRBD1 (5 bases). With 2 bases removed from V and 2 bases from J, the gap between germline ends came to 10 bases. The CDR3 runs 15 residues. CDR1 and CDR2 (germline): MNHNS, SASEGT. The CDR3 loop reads CASSEIAGPGNTIYF. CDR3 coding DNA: TGTGCCAGCAGTGAAATAGCAGGGCCTGGAAACACCATATATTTT.

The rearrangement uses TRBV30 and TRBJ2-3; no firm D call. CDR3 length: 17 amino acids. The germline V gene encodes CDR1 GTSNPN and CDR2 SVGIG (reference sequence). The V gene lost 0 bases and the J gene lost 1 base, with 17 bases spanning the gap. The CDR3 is CAWSVGIVRPGTDTQYF. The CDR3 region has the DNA TGTGCCTGGAGTGTAGGGATAGTGCGACCCGGCACAGATACGCAGTATTTT.

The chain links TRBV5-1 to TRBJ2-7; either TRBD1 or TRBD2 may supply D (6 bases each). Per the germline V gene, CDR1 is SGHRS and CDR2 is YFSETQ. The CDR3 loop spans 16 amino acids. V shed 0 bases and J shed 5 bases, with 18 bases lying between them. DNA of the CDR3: TGCGCCAGCAGCTTGGCCACGAGTGGGGGCGGGAACGAGCAGTACTTC. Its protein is CASSLATSGGGNEQYF. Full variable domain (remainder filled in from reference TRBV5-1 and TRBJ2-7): KAGVTQTPRYLIKTRGQQVTLSCSPISGHRSVSWYQQTPGQGLQFLFEYFSETQRNKGNFPGRFSGRQFSNSRSEMNVSTLELGDSALYLCASSLATSGGGNEQYFGPGTRLTVT.

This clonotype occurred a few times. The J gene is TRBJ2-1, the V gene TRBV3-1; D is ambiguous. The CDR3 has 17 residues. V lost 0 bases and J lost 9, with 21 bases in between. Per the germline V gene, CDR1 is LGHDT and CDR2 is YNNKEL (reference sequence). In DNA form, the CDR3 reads TGTGCCAGCAGCCAAGAGGTGTCGACCAAACAATTTGGTGAGCAGTTCTTC. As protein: CASSQEVSTKQFGEQFF.

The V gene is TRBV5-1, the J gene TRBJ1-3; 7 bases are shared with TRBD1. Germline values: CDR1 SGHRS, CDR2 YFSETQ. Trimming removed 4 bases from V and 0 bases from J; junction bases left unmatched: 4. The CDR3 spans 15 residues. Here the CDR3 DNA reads TGCGCCAGCAGCGAGACAGGGTACTCTGGAAACACCATATATTTT. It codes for CASSETGYSGNTIYF.

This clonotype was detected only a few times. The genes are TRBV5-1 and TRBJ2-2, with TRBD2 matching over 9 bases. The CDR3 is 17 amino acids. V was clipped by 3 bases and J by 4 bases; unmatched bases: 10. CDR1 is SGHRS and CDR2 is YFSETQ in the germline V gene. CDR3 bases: TGCGCCAGCAGCTCGGGTCCGGGACTAGCATCCACCGGGGAGCTGTTTTTT. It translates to CASSSGPGLASTGELFF. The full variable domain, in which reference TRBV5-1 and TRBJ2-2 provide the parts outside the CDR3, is KAGVTQTPRYLIKTRGQQVTLSCSPISGHRSVSWYQQTPGQGLQFLFEYFSETQRNKGNFPGRFSGRQFSNSRSEMNVSTLELGDSALYLCASSSGPGLASTGELFFGEGSRLTVL.

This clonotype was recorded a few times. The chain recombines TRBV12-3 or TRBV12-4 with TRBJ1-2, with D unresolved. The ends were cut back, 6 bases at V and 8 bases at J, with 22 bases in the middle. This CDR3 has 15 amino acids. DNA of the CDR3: TGTGCCAGCAGCCAAACCCTCGACCCCTCGGGAGGCTACACCTTC. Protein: CASSQTLDPSGGYTF.

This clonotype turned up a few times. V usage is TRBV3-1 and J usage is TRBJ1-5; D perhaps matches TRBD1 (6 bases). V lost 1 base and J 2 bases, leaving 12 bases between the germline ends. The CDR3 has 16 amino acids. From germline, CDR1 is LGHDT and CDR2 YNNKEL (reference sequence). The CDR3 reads CASSQGGPWGNQPQHF. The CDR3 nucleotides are TGTGCCAGCAGCCAAGGGGGGCCTTGGGGCAATCAGCCCCAGCATTTT.

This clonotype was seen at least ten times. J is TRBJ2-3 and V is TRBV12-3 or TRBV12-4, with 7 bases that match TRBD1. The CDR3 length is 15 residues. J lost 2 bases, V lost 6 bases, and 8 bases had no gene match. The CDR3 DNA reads TGTGCCAGCAGGGCACGGGACAGAACCACAGATACGCAGTATTTT. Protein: CASRARDRTTDTQYF.